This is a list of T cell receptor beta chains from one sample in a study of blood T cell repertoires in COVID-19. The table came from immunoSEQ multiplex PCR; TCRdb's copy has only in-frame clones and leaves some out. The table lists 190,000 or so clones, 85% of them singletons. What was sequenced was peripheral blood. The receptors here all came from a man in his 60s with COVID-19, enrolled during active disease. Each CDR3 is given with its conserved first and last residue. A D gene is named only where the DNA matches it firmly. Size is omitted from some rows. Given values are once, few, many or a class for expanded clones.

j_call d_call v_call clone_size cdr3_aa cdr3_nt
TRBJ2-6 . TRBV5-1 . CASSSTGPSTSGANVLTF TGCGCCAGCAGCTCTACAGGTCCGTCAACCTCTGGGGCCAACGTCCTGACTTTC
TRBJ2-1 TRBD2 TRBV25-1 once CASTSRGAGSGRWCEQFF TGTGCCAGCACCTCAAGGGGGGCGGGTAGCGGGAGGTGGTGTGAGCAGTTCTTC
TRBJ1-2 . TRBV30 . CAWSGVNYGYTF TGTGCCTGGTCGGGGGTCAACTATGGCTACACCTTC
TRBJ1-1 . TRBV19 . CASTLRANTEAFF TGTGCCAGTACTCTCAGGGCGAACACTGAAGCTTTCTTT
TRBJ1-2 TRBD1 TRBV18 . CASSPGQGGGYTF TGTGCCAGCTCACCGGGACAGGGAGGCGGCTACACCTTC
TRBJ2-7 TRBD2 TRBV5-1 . CASSLAASGAYEQYF TGCGCCAGCAGCTTGGCGGCTAGCGGGGCCTACGAGCAGTACTTC
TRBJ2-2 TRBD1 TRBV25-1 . CASTDRENTGELFF TGTGCCAGCACTGACAGGGAGAACACCGGGGAGCTGTTTTTT
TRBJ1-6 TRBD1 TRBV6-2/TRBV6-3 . CASSWAGGDSPLHF TGTGCCAGCAGTTGGGCAGGGGGCGATTCACCCCTCCACTTT
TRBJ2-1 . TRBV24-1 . CATSVVDRDEQFF TGTGCCACCAGTGTCGTTGATCGCGATGAGCAGTTCTTC
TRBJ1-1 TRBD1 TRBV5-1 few CASSPKGAGTEAFF TGCGCCAGCAGCCCAAAGGGGGCGGGGACTGAAGCTTTCTTT
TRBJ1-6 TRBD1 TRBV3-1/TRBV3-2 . CASSLSGTENSPLHF TGTGCCAGCAGCCTAAGTGGGACAGAGAATTCACCCCTCCACTTT
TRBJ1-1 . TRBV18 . CASSPFTGGAEAFF TGTGCCAGCTCACCCTTCACCGGAGGGGCTGAAGCTTTCTTT
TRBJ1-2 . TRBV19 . CASSISGAYGYTF TGTGCCAGTAGTATCTCGGGTGCCTATGGCTACACCTTC
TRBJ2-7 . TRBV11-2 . CASSFISSTPSPYEQYF TGTGCCAGCAGCTTCATCTCGTCGACTCCTAGCCCCTACGAGCAGTACTTC
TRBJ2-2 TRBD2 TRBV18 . CASSPQGGSRTGELFF TGTGCCAGCTCACCACAGGGCGGGAGTAGGACCGGGGAGCTGTTTTTT
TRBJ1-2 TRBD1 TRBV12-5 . CASGPPVGGFGYTF TGTGCTAGTGGTCCCCCGGTAGGGGGCTTTGGCTACACCTTC
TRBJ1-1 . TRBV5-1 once CASSLARNTEAFF TGCGCCAGCAGCTTGGCCCGGAACACTGAAGCTTTCTTT
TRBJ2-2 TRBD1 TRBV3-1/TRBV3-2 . CASNTGAGNTGELFF TGTGCCAGCAATACAGGGGCAGGAAACACCGGGGAGCTGTTTTTT
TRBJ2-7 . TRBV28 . CASSLQGSPYEQYF TGTGCCAGCAGTTTACAGGGGAGCCCCTACGAGCAGTACTTC
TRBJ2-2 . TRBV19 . CASRNTGELFF TGTGCCAGCCGTAACACCGGGGAGCTGTTTTTT
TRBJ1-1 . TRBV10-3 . CAIRTLARGTEAFF TGTGCCATCAGGACCCTTGCCAGGGGTACTGAAGCTTTCTTT
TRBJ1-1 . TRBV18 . CASSPPRRTEAFF TGTGCCAGCTCACCACCTCGCCGGACTGAAGCTTTCTTT
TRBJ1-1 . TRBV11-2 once CASSPQRSEAFF TGTGCCAGCAGCCCCCAGAGGAGTGAAGCTTTCTTT
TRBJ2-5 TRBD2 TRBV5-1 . CASSLGSSGTLTEYF TGCGCCAGCAGCTTGGGGTCGAGCGGGACCCTGACAGAGTACTTC
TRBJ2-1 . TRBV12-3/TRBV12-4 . CASSAGYYNEQFF TGTGCCAGCAGTGCGGGTTACTACAATGAGCAGTTCTTC
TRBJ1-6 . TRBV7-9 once CASSLAGDSNSPLHF TGTGCCAGCAGCTTAGCGGGGGACTCTAATTCACCCCTCCACTTT
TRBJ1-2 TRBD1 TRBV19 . CASSMRGPGYTF TGTGCCAGTAGTATGAGGGGGCCTGGCTACACCTTC
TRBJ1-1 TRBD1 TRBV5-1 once CASSLRQGALGETEAFF TGCGCCAGCAGCTTGCGCCAGGGGGCGTTAGGAGAAACTGAAGCTTTCTTT
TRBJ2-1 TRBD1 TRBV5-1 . CASSPGGHGYNEQFF TGCGCCAGCAGCCCAGGGGGCCACGGGTACAATGAGCAGTTCTTC
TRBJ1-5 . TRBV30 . CAWSRGVNSNQPQHF TGTGCCTGGAGTCGGGGAGTCAATAGCAATCAGCCCCAGCATTTT
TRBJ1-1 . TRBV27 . CASRRDSEAFF TGTGCCAGCAGACGGGACTCTGAAGCTTTCTTT
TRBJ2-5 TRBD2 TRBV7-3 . CASSPGTSGRIETQYF TGTGCCAGCAGCCCAGGGACTAGCGGGAGGATCGAGACCCAGTACTTC
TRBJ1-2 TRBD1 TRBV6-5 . CASRLDRGYGYTF TGTGCCAGCAGACTAGACAGGGGGTATGGCTACACCTTC
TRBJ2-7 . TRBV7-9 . CASSLAGGWDEQYF TGTGCCAGCAGCTTAGCCGGGGGTTGGGACGAGCAGTACTTC
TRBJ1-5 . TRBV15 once CATSRGGGGIQPQHF TGTGCCACCAGCAGGGGTGGGGGAGGTATTCAGCCCCAGCATTTT
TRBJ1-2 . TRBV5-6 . CASSLERGPGYTF TGTGCCAGCAGCTTGGAGCGAGGGCCTGGCTACACCTTC
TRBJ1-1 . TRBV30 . CAWSVRTDTEAFF TGTGCCTGGAGTGTACGCACGGACACTGAAGCTTTCTTT
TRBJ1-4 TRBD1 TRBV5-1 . CASSLATGATEKLFF TGCGCCAGCAGCTTGGCCACAGGGGCCACTGAAAAACTGTTTTTT
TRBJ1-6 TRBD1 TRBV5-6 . CASSLGPGQGSSYNSPLHF TGTGCCAGCAGCTTGGGACCGGGACAGGGGAGCTCCTATAATTCACCCCTCCACTTT
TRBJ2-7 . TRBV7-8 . CASSLVGTLYEQYF TGTGCCAGCAGCTTAGTAGGGACACTCTACGAGCAGTACTTC
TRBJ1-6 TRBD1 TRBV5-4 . CASSSQGADSPLHF TGTGCCAGCAGCTCCCAGGGGGCTGATTCACCCCTCCACTTT
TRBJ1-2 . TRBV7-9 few CASSMQGFGGYTF TGTGCCAGCAGCATGCAGGGGTTTGGTGGCTACACCTTC
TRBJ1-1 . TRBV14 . CASSQDFGGRDTEAFF TGTGCCAGCAGCCAAGATTTTGGGGGCCGGGACACTGAAGCTTTCTTT